Each of the 17 T cell receptor beta chains below was sequenced from the same sample in a study of control samples from healthy donors and cancer patients. Using immunoSEQ multiplex PCR, the repertoire was profiled, and TCRdb retains in-frame clones only, with some absent. The repertoire holds approximately 220,000 clones, with about 95% as singletons. The material sequenced was blood. These receptors all stem from a man in his forties or fifties in good health.

The chain links TRBV7-9 to TRBJ1-1, with TRBD1 as a possible D gene (5 bases). The CDR3 totals 13 residues. CDR1 and CDR2 (germline): SEHNR, FQNEAQ (reference sequence). V was cut by 1 base and J by 3 bases, with 6 bases left in between. The CDR3 DNA reads TGTGCCAGCAGCTTAGTGGGGGACACTGAAGCTTTCTTT. The encoded protein is CASSLVGDTEAFF.

V and J are TRBV5-4 and TRBJ2-7; 7 bases are shared with TRBD1. The CDR3 consists of 15 residues. The V gene end was trimmed by 0 bases and the J gene end by 3 bases; junction bases not matched to a gene: 6. Germline loops: CDR1 SGHNT, CDR2 YYREEE (reference sequence). Written as DNA, the CDR3 is TGTGCCAGCAGCTTGGCCTATACAGGGGACTACGAGCAGTACTTC. Translated, it gives CASSLAYTGDYEQYF.

This chain uses TRBV18 with TRBJ1-2; D not certain. Germline values: CDR1 KGHSH, CDR2 LQKENI. The CDR3 length is 14 residues. V shed 4 bases and J shed 3 bases, with 12 bases lying between them. Here the CDR3 DNA reads TGTGCCAGCTCACGTACGGCAGGAGACTATGGCTACACCTTC. Residues: CASSRTAGDYGYTF.

Of note for this clone: This sample also contains other DNA sequences that code for the same CDR3. The chain uses TRBV3-1 (or the pseudogene TRBV3-2) and TRBJ1-5; D is perhaps TRBD1 (5 bases). V lost 2 bases, J lost 3 bases, and 8 bases lay in between. Germline CDR1 is LGHDT and CDR2 is YNNKEL (reference sequence). The CDR3 spans 14 residues. CDR3 nucleotides: TGTGCCAGCAGCCAATCACAGGCCAATCAGCCCCAGCATTTT. This codes for CASSQSQANQPQHF.

The V and J genes are TRBV18 and TRBJ2-5; possible D gene TRBD2, 5 bases. Deletions cut 3 bases from V and 4 bases from J, with 9 bases between. CDR3 size: 13 residues. Germline CDR1 is KGHSH and CDR2 is LQKENI. The CDR3 is CASSPGLRETQYF. The CDR3 coding sequence is TGTGCCAGCTCACCCGGACTTCGAGAGACCCAGTACTTC.

The rearrangement links TRBV5-1 to TRBJ2-6; the D gene is possibly TRBD2 (6 bases). V dropped 4 bases and J dropped 0 bases, with 8 bases sitting between them. CDR3 length: 15 residues. Germline lookup yields CDR1 SGHRS and CDR2 YFSETQ. CDR3 in amino acids: CASSGRNSGANVLTF. The CDR3 nucleotides read TGCGCCAGCAGCGGGAGGAACTCTGGGGCCAACGTCCTGACTTTC.

The rearrangement uses TRBV5-4 and TRBJ2-2; TRBD1 is a possible D gene (5 bases). The CDR3 is made up of 16 amino acids. CDR1 and CDR2 (germline): SGHNT, YYREEE (reference sequence). The V gene lost 4 bases and the J gene lost 5 bases, with 18 bases spanning the gap. The CDR3 spells CASSPLGVRATGELFF. CDR3 bases: TGTGCCAGCAGCCCCCTAGGGGTTCGAGCAACCGGGGAGCTGTTTTTT. Filled out from reference TRBV5-4 and TRBJ2-2, the complete variable domain reads ETGVTQSPTHLIKTRGQQVTLRCSSQSGHNTVSWYQQALGQGPQFIFQYYREEENGRGNFPPRFSGLQFPNYSSELNVNALELDDSALYLCASSPLGVRATGELFFGEGSRLTVL.

The chain is built from TRBV16 and TRBJ2-3, with 7 bases identical to TRBD1. V dropped 2 bases and J dropped 4; count of bases not matched to a gene: 6. In germline, CDR1 is KGHSY, CDR2 FQNENV. The CDR3 spans 15 residues. Here the CDR3 DNA reads TGTGCCAGCAGCCAAAAAGGGGGCGCAGCAGATACGCAGTATTTT. Protein product: CASSQKGGAADTQYF.

This chain links TRBV18 with TRBJ1-3, with 7 bases matching TRBD1. J was trimmed by 2 bases and V by 5 bases; bases with no gene match: 6. Germline V CDR1 and CDR2: KGHSH, LQKENI. This CDR3 is built from 15 residues. The CDR3 region has the DNA TGTGCCAGCTCATCGGACAGGACTGCTGGAAACACCATATATTTT. Protein: CASSSDRTAGNTIYF.

About this clone: In the same sample, other DNA sequences code for this CDR3. The chain is built from TRBV24-1 and TRBJ1-2, with no clear D. The V gene's germline CDR1 is KGHDR and CDR2 SFDVKD. The CDR3 extends over 13 amino acids. Trimming pared 2 bases from V and 8 bases from J, leaving 11 bases between. The CDR3 nucleotides read TGTGCCACCAGTGATTCCCAGAGGAGAGGCTACACCTTC. It specifies CATSDSQRRGYTF.

V and J are TRBV29-1 and TRBJ1-2; no firm D call. The CDR3 spans 14 residues. Trimming removed 5 bases from V and 2 bases from J, with 15 bases in between. Germline loops: CDR1 SQVTM, CDR2 ANQGSEA. The CDR3 coding sequence is TGCAGCGTTCAAGTCCGGGAGGGAAACTATGGCTACACCTTC. Amino acid sequence: CSVQVREGNYGYTF.

The chain is built from TRBV6-5 and TRBJ1-1, with D possibly being TRBD1 (6 bases). Trimming left V 1 base short and J 7 bases short, with 19 bases between. The CDR3 contains 16 residues. In germline, CDR1 is MNHEY, CDR2 SVGAGI. The DNA for the CDR3 is TGTGCCAGCAGTTACTACGGGGGGCGCGGATCGGGTGAAGCTTTCTTT. Translating it yields CASSYYGGRGSGEAFF.

V is TRBV5-1 and J is TRBJ1-3; D uncertain. CDR3 length: 15 amino acids. Deletions cut 0 bases from V and 4 bases from J, with 11 bases between. CDR1 and CDR2 (germline): SGHRS, YFSETQ. Here the CDR3 reads CASSLGPSVGNTIYF. The CDR3 DNA is TGCGCCAGCAGCTTGGGACCCTCGGTCGGAAACACCATATATTTT.

Comments on this clone: The identical CDR3 is also encoded by other nucleotide sequences in the sample. The J gene is TRBJ1-1, the V gene TRBV19; D remains ambiguous. CDR3 size: 13 residues. The V gene's germline CDR1 is LNHDA and CDR2 SQIVND (reference sequence). V lost 3 bases to trimming and J lost 1 base, with 6 bases between them. CDR3 loop: CASSILANTEAFF. In DNA, the CDR3 is TGTGCCAGTAGTATTTTGGCGAACACTGAAGCTTTCTTT.

This clone was detected once. This chain joins TRBV11-2 and TRBJ2-3; the D gene could be TRBD1 or TRBD2 (6 bases each). Germline CDR1 SGHAT, CDR2 FQNNGV. Trimming removed 3 bases at V and 6 bases at J, with 10 bases between. CDR3 length equals 13 residues. The CDR3 region has the DNA TGTGCCAGCAGCTTCGGGGGCCCCGATACGCAGTATTTT. Translation gives CASSFGGPDTQYF.

The V call is TRBV9, the J call TRBJ2-7, with D possibly matching TRBD2 (7 bases). V lost 0 bases to trimming and J lost 6 bases, with 16 bases between them. The V gene's germline CDR1 is SGDLS and CDR2 YYNGEE. The CDR3 has 15 residues. CDR3 sequence reads: CASSVDGGLSGEQYF. The DNA of the CDR3 is TGTGCCAGCAGCGTAGACGGGGGGCTCTCTGGCGAGCAGTACTTC.

This chain connects TRBV15 to TRBJ1-4, with 10 positions matching TRBD1. J was trimmed by 7 bases and V by 5 bases; bases with no gene match: 4. The CDR3 sequence is 14 residues long. Germline V lookup: CDR1 LNHNV, CDR2 YYDKDF (reference sequence). CDR3 sequence (DNA): TGTGCCACCAGCCGACAGGGGGCTGGTGAAAAACTGTTTTTT. Its protein product is CATSRQGAGEKLFF. Variable domain in full (rest from reference TRBV15 and TRBJ1-4): DAMVIQNPRYQVTQFGKPVTLSCSQTLNHNVMYWYQQKSSQAPKLLFHYYDKDFNNEADTPDNFQSRRPNTSFCFLDIRSPGLGDTAMYLCATSRQGAGEKLFFGSGTQLSVL.